The following is a TCR beta chain sequence with its context. The antigen remains undetermined. This record comes from a study of T cell repertoires in cytomegalovirus infection. Background on the study: From public TCR beta signatures came an indication of both CMV infection and matching HLA type.

TCRdb fed the reads into MiXCR, producing one record per CDR3 protein. The sample comprises nearly 700,000 distinct CDR3 sequences, about 30% of which are singletons, and 15% to 20% rests with the top ten. The input for sequencing was cultured PBMCs, taken from culture after CMV antigen stimulation. This sequence was found in a human donor in good health (CMV status not recorded). Some clones in this sample may be carry-over from other donors' samples.

CDR3 sequence (DNA): TGTGCCAGCAGTCACACGACAGGGGGAAGTGGAAACACCATATATTTT. It translates to CASSHTTGGSGNTIYF. V is TRBV7-9 and J is TRBJ1-3, with 9 bases lining up with TRBD1. From germline, CDR1 is SEHNR and CDR2 FQNEAQ (reference sequence). This CDR3 has 16 residues. Germline trimming cut 6 bases from V and 3 bases from J; bases unmatched to any gene: 9.